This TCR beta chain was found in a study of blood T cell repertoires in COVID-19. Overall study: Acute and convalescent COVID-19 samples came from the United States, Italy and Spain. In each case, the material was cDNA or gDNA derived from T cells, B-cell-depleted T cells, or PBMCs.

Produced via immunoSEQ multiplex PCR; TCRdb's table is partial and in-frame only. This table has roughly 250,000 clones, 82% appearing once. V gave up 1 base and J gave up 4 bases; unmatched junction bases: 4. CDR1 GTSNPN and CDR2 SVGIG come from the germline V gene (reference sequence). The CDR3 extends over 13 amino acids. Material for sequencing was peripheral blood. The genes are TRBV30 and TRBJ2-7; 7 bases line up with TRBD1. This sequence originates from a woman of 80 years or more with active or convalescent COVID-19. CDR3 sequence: CAWSAGGRYEQYF. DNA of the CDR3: TGTGCCTGGAGTGCAGGGGGTCGGTACGAGCAGTACTTC.